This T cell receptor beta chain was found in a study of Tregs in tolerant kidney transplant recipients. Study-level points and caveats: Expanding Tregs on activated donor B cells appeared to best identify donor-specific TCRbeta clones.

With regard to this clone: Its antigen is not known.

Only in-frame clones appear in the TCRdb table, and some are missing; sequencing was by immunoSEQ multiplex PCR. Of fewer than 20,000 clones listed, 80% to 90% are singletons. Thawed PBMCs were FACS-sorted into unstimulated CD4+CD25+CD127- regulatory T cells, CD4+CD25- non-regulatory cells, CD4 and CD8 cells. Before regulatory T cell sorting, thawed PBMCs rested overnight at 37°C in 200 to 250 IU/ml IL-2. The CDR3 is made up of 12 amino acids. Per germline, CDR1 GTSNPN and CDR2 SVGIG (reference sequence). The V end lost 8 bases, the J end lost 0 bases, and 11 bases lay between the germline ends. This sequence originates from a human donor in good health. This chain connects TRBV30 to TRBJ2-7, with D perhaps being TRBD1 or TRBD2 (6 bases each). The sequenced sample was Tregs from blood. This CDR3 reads CAGGPASYEQYF. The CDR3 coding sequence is TGTGCCGGGGGGCCGGCCTCCTACGAGCAGTACTTC.